This T cell receptor beta chain was sequenced for a study of T-cell memory formation after mild COVID-19. V lost 1 base and J 4 bases, leaving 13 bases between the germline ends. Germline assignment: CDR1 SGHTA and CDR2 FQGTGA. This CDR3 has 15 residues. This clonotype was counted at least ten times. TCRdb re-derived calls from the 5' RACE reads in MiXCR, one entry per CDR3 protein. The top ten hold approximately 22% of the sample, which has about 260,000 distinct CDR3 sequences, roughly 8.2% seen once. The sequenced material came from PBMCs or a T cell subset sorted from them (not recorded which). The TCR sequence derives from a man aged 18 to 29 who had mild COVID-19 (a few samples of this study predate the infection). Cell type and time point are not known. The V and J genes are TRBV7-3 and TRBJ2-5; D not certain. This CDR3 is CASSLIGLDGETQYF. CDR3 nucleotides: TGTGCCAGCAGCTTAATAGGGCTGGATGGAGAGACCCAGTACTTC.